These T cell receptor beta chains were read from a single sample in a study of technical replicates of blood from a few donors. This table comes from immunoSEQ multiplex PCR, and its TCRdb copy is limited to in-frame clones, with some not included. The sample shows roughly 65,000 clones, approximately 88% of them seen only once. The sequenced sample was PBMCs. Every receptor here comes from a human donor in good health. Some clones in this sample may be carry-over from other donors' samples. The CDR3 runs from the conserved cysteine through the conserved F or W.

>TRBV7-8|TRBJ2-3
CASQPRAGGTQYF
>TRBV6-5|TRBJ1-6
CASSTTGYSPLHF
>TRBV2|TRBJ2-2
CASSVEGLNTGELFF
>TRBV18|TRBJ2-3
CASSLRTSGNTDTQYF
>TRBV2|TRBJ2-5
CASISLITSGNQETQYF
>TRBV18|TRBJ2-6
CASSPQGGSGANVLTF
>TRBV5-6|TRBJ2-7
CASSPGQGVSYEQYF
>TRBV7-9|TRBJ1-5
CASSPPGDNQPQHF
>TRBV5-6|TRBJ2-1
CASSRRGLTLSSYNEQFF
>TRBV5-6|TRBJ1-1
CASSLAGFAGTEAFF
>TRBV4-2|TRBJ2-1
CASSQDWSGGGSYNEQFF
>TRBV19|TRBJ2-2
CASTPGLVGELFF
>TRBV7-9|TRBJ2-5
CASSRSLAGGGETQYF
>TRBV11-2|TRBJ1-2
CASSSGVYRDGYTF
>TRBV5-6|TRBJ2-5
CASSLARFRETQYF
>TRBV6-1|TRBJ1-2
CASSEEGGVGLNGYTF
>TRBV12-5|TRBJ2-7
CASGPSGTSGEQYF
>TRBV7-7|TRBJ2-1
CASSQLGGGEQFF
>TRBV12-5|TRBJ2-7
CASGLGTAAGLAYEQYF
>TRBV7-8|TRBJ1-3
CASSLSELKGNTIYF
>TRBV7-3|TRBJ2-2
CASSLSWGLGTGELFF
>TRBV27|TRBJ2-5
CASTPGFETQYF
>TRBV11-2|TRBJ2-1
CASSLERTAYNEQFF
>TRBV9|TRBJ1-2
CASSVDTEGYTF
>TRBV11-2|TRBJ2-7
CASSLVWTGGLYEQYF
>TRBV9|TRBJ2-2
CASSVEGGRALPTGELFF
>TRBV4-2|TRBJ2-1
CASSHATGPHRNEQFF
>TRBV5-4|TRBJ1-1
CASSLGGASNTEAFF
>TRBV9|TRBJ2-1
CASSVDTSGAIVNEQFF
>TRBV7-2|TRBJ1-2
CASNLGQGHTGYTF
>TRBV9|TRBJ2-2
CASSVAGSGSGIGELFF
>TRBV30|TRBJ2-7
CAWGTGQGHEQYF
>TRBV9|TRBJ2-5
CASSVGASGGQETQYF
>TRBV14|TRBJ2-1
CASSPRTGWYNEQFF
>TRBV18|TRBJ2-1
CASSPTSGLTGYEQFF
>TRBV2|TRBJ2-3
CASSRQRDTQYF
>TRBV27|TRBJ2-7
CASSLRTSGRFEQYF
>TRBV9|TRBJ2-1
CASSVAGQGANEQFF
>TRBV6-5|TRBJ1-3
CASRTGTGNTIYF
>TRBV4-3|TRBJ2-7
CASSQGPGTMSYEQYF